The 27 T cell receptor beta chains below come from one sample, sequenced in a study of radiation and T cells in renal cell carcinoma. As for time point: blood 2 weeks post-SBRT. As to treatment: 15 Gy SBRT to primary tumor, nephrectomy 4 weeks later. Sequenced by immunoSEQ multiplex PCR; TCRdb stores in-frame clones only, minus some. The sample lists 70,000 to 80,000 clones; about 86% were seen once. The specimen was blood, collected from a patient whose treatment included radiotherapy and nephrectomy. The receptors were sampled from a woman aged 45-60 years with renal cell carcinoma.

This rearrangement joins TRBV9 to TRBJ2-5; D call uncertain. This CDR3 comprises 14 residues. Trimming pared 1 base from V and 0 bases from J, leaving 7 bases between. Germline CDR1 SGDLS, CDR2 YYNGEE. This chain's CDR3 is CASSVSPNQETQYF. The CDR3 DNA reads as TGTGCCAGCAGCGTATCCCCGAACCAAGAGACCCAGTACTTC.

The chain carries TRBV5-6 and TRBJ2-7; TRBD1 agrees at 12 bases. The CDR3 covers 17 residues. Per the germline V gene, CDR1 is SGHDT and CDR2 is YYEEEE. The ends lost 4 bases at V and 5 bases at J; junction bases unmatched: 13. The CDR3 reads CASSGGQGARLSDEQYF. As DNA, the CDR3 is TGTGCCAGCAGCGGGGGACAGGGGGCGCGACTATCGGACGAGCAGTACTTC.

This clone came up once. The rearrangement joins TRBV28 to TRBJ1-5; perhaps TRBD1 as D (5 bases). The germline V gene has CDR1 MDHEN and CDR2 SYDVKM. V was pared by 8 bases and J by 5 bases, with 19 bases between. The CDR3 is 15 residues long. CDR3 sequence: CASSPPRGYDQPQHF. The CDR3, as DNA: TGTGCCAGCTCCCCGCCGCGGGGCTACGATCAGCCCCAGCATTTT.

The genes are TRBV30 and TRBJ1-1; D uncertain. Trimming left V 1 base short and J 8 bases short, with 17 bases between. The CDR3 totals 14 residues. From germline, CDR1 is GTSNPN and CDR2 SVGIG (reference sequence). CDR3 amino acids: CAWSARAEGGEAFF. In DNA form, the CDR3 reads TGTGCCTGGAGTGCTAGGGCCGAGGGAGGCGAAGCTTTCTTT.

A few counts support this clone. The J gene is TRBJ1-2, the V gene TRBV20-1; D uncertain. CDR1 is DFQATT, CDR2 SNEGSKA, per germline (reference sequence). The CDR3 is 10 amino acids. The V and J ends lost 3 bases and 7 bases respectively, with 6 bases between them. This CDR3 is CSARSGGYTF. The DNA of the CDR3 is TGCAGTGCTAGGAGCGGTGGCTACACCTTC.

The chain joins TRBV4-2 to TRBJ1-2; 9 bases agree with TRBD1. In germline, CDR1 is LGHNA, CDR2 YNFKEQ. V trimming: 1 base; J trimming: 6 bases; junction bases outside the gene matches: 6. The length of the CDR3 is 15 residues. CDR3 residues: CASSQANGQGHGYTF. The CDR3 bases are TGTGCCAGCAGCCAAGCGAATGGACAGGGGCATGGCTACACCTTC.

This chain joins TRBV6-6 and TRBJ1-5; tentative D call: TRBD1 (5 bases). The V end lost 5 bases, the J end lost 6 bases, and 14 bases lay between the germline ends. From germline, CDR1 is MNHNY and CDR2 SVGAGI (reference sequence). The CDR3 runs to 14 residues. CDR3: CASSGIRDGQPQHF. The CDR3 DNA reads as TGTGCCAGCAGTGGAATCCGGGACGGTCAGCCCCAGCATTTT.

The CDR3 DNA follows: TGCGCCAGCAGCCAAGATATTCAGGGTGGTTATGGCTACACCTTC. Its protein is CASSQDIQGGYGYTF. This sequence joins TRBV4-3 and TRBJ1-2; D might be TRBD1 (5 bases). The germline CDR1 and CDR2 sequences are LGHNA and YSLEER. The CDR3 extends over 15 amino acids. Deletions cut 0 bases from V and 5 bases from J, with 13 bases between.

The rearrangement links TRBV11-2 to TRBJ1-6, with 7 nucleotides matching TRBD1. The germline V gene has CDR1 SGHAT and CDR2 FQNNGV. This CDR3 contains 14 residues. Trimming at V came to 5 bases and at J to 9 bases, leaving 7 bases not matched to a gene. The DNA for the CDR3 is TGTGCCAGCAGCCAAGACAGGGAACCTTCACCCCTCCACTTT. Its protein is CASSQDREPSPLHF.

The chain couples TRBV27 to TRBJ1-4, with 7 bases that match TRBD1. V gave up 6 bases and J gave up 7 bases; unmatched junction bases: 8. This CDR3 comprises 14 residues. Per the germline V gene, CDR1 is MNHEY and CDR2 is SMNVEV (reference sequence). The CDR3 sequence is CASSPPQGGEKLFF. In DNA form, the CDR3 reads TGTGCCAGCAGCCCCCCGCAGGGGGGTGAAAAACTGTTTTTT.

This chain connects TRBV7-2 to TRBJ1-2; no firm D call. Deletions cut 4 bases from V and 3 bases from J, with 9 bases between. Per the germline V gene, CDR1 is SGHTA and CDR2 is FQGNSA. CDR3 length equals 13 residues. DNA of the CDR3: TGTGCCAGCAGCTCCTTTAAATACTATGGCTACACCTTC. Its protein is CASSSFKYYGYTF.

The chain has TRBV19 and TRBJ1-1; D call uncertain. CDR1 is LNHDA, CDR2 SQIVND, per germline (reference sequence). CDR3 length equals 15 residues. The V and J ends lost 7 bases and 3 bases respectively, with 18 bases between them. In nucleotides, the CDR3 is TGTGCCAGTAACCCGGGTTCGGCCTCCTACACTGAAGCTTTCTTT. As protein: CASNPGSASYTEAFF.

The chain couples TRBV6-5 to TRBJ2-3, with 7 positions matching TRBD2. In germline, CDR1 is MNHEY, CDR2 SVGAGI. This CDR3 contains 15 residues. J lost 1 base, V lost 6 bases, and 7 bases had no gene match. The CDR3 reads CASRRLAERTDTQYF. The CDR3 DNA is TGTGCCAGCAGGCGACTAGCAGAGCGCACAGATACGCAGTATTTT.

The rearrangement joins TRBV15 to TRBJ1-4; D is perhaps TRBD1 (5 bases). Germline assignment: CDR1 LNHNV and CDR2 YYDKDF (reference sequence). The CDR3 contains 16 residues. Trimming shortened V by 0 bases and J by 8 bases, and 16 bases separated the two germline ends. The CDR3 DNA reads TGTGCCACCAGCAGAGAGGGGGGGACGGGTGAAGAAAAACTGTTTTTT. Translation: CATSREGGTGEEKLFF.

This clone was seen once. CDR3 amino acids: CASSTGGDGNTIYF. The CDR3 DNA reads TGTGCCAGCAGTACCGGGGGGGATGGAAACACCATATATTTT. The chain joins TRBV6-6 to TRBJ1-3, with a tentative D call TRBD1 (5 bases). CDR3 length: 14 amino acids. Trimming left V 5 bases short and J 3 bases short, with 11 bases between. Germline CDR1 and CDR2: MNHNY and SVGAGI (reference sequence).

The CDR3 DNA is TGTGCCAGCAGCTACTACAGGGGGCCGCCTTCCTACGAGCAGTACTTC. It yields the protein CASSYYRGPPSYEQYF. This chain connects TRBV7-9 to TRBJ2-7; 9 nucleotides line up with TRBD1. The CDR3 is 16 residues long. Germline V gene lookup returns CDR1 SEHNR and CDR2 FQNEAQ (reference sequence). J was trimmed by 1 base and V by 4 bases; bases with no gene match: 8.

A single count supports this clone. The chain has TRBV2 and TRBJ2-2, with 7 bases identical to TRBD1. This CDR3 spans 14 amino acids. The junction had 1 base not matched to a gene; V was cut back by 6 bases and J by 0 bases. CDR1 and CDR2 (germline): SNHLY, FYNNEI. CDR3 residues: CASRGTANTGELFF. The CDR3 nucleotides are TGTGCCAGCAGGGGGACAGCGAACACCGGGGAGCTGTTTTTT.

The chain has TRBV7-2 and TRBJ1-2; D gene uncertain. The CDR3 runs 14 residues. In germline, CDR1 is SGHTA, CDR2 FQGNSA. Trimming cost V 1 base and J 8 bases, with 14 bases left between them. CDR3 DNA: TGTGCCAGCAGCTTAGTGGGAGCGGAGGGAGGCTACACCTTC. This encodes CASSLVGAEGGYTF.

V gene TRBV10-2 combines with J gene TRBJ1-4; a possible D gene is TRBD1 (6 bases). The CDR3 totals 12 residues. Germline V gives CDR1 WSHSY, CDR2 SAAADI. The V and J ends lost 6 bases and 7 bases respectively, with 9 bases between them. The CDR3 loop reads CASRGGAEKLFF. CDR3 bases: TGCGCCAGCAGGGGGGGGGCTGAAAAACTGTTTTTT.

The rearrangement links TRBV7-2 to TRBJ2-5; D is undetermined. With 5 bases removed from V and 1 base from J, the gap between germline ends came to 11 bases. The CDR3 is 14 residues long. Germline CDR1 SGHTA, CDR2 FQGNSA. The CDR3 DNA reads as TGTGCCAGCAGCCAGAACGGGCCCCAAGAGACCCAGTACTTC. It specifies CASSQNGPQETQYF. The variable domain in full, with the rest retrieved from reference TRBV7-2 and TRBJ2-5, is GAGVSQSPSNKVTEKGKDVELRCDPISGHTALYWYRQSLGQGLEFLIYFQGNSAPDKSGLPSDRFSAERTGGSVSTLTIQRTQQEDSAVYLCASSQNGPQETQYFGPGTRLLVL.

V is TRBV11-3 and J is TRBJ1-1; D call uncertain. The CDR3 consists of 13 residues. CDR1 is SGHNT and CDR2 is YENEEA in the germline V gene. Trimming removed 5 bases at V and 4 bases at J, with 11 bases between. DNA of the CDR3: TGTGCCAGCAGCCCCCAGTTTGGCACTGAAGCTTTCTTT. Protein product: CASSPQFGTEAFF.

The gene calls are TRBV28 and TRBJ2-1, with TRBD1 identical over 7 bases. Trimming cost V 3 bases and J 7 bases; bases outside gene matches: 12. This CDR3 has 16 amino acids. Per germline, CDR1 MDHEN and CDR2 SYDVKM. CDR3 in amino acids: CASSLGGTGEQNEQFF. In DNA form, the CDR3 reads TGTGCCAGCAGTTTGGGCGGCACAGGGGAACAGAATGAGCAGTTCTTC.

J is TRBJ2-5 and V is TRBV5-1, with 7 positions matching TRBD1. The CDR3 length is 14 residues. J lost 3 bases, V lost 2 bases, and 4 bases had no gene match. CDR1 is SGHRS, CDR2 YFSETQ, per germline. The CDR3 region is CASSLQGREETQYF. Here the CDR3 DNA reads TGCGCCAGCAGCTTACAGGGGAGAGAAGAGACCCAGTACTTC.

V gene TRBV5-3 combines with J gene TRBJ1-5, with 10 bases that match TRBD1. TRBV5-3 belongs to the ORF category, with a function that is uncertain. Trimming removed 4 bases from V and 3 bases from J; junction bases left unmatched: 16. This CDR3 is built from 19 residues. This CDR3 is CARSLGLSDRGIINQPQHF. CDR3 coding DNA: TGTGCCAGAAGCCTTGGTCTGTCGGACAGGGGGATTATCAATCAGCCCCAGCATTTT.

V and J are TRBV11-2 and TRBJ2-1; the match to TRBD2 covers 11 bases. V was clipped by 5 bases and J by 6 bases; unmatched bases: 3. The CDR3 has 14 amino acids. In germline, CDR1 is SGHAT, CDR2 FQNNGV. The CDR3 protein is CASSPGLAGNEQFF. CDR3 DNA sequence: TGTGCCAGCAGCCCTGGACTAGCGGGCAATGAGCAGTTCTTC.

This sequence joins TRBV15 and TRBJ1-1; tentative D call: TRBD1 (6 bases). The germline gives CDR1 LNHNV, CDR2 YYDKDF (reference sequence). The V and J ends lost 0 bases and 4 bases respectively, with 15 bases between them. The CDR3 consists of 16 residues. CDR3 in DNA: TGTGCCACCAGCAGAGATCCCCGGGTAGGGGGCACTGAAGCTTTCTTT. It yields the protein CATSRDPRVGGTEAFF.

The V gene is TRBV4-3, the J gene TRBJ1-2; D remains unclear. CDR1 LGHNA and CDR2 YSLEER come from the germline V gene. The CDR3 length is 15 residues. Trimming pared 0 bases from V and 8 bases from J, leaving 16 bases between. This chain's CDR3 is CASSQDRGGFNGYTF. As DNA, the CDR3 is TGCGCCAGCAGCCAAGATCGGGGAGGGTTTAACGGCTACACCTTC.